This T cell receptor beta chain was documented in a study of OX40 agonist ivuxolimab in advanced cancers. Study information: Intravenous ivuxolimab was administered to patients every 2 weeks at 0.01 to 10 mg/kg.

J gave up 0 bases and V 5 bases, and 5 bases lay outside the gene matches. CDR1 is SNHLY, CDR2 FYNNEI, per germline. The CDR3 has 15 amino acids. With regard to this clone: Its specificity is unknown.

Only in-frame clones appear in the TCRdb table, and some are missing; sequencing was by immunoSEQ multiplex PCR. The sample consists of roughly 70,000 clones, 70% to 90% of them appearing once. Study results and limitations: The specificity for antigen of the expanded peripheral T cells was not determined.

Autoimmune disease history or systemic immunosuppression meant exclusion. This specimen consisted of CD4+ or CD8+ T cells sorted from blood, obtained in a trial of the OX40 agonist ivuxolimab. The chain recombines TRBV2 with TRBJ2-7; 9 bases agree with TRBD2. The source is an adult with an advanced solid tumor such as melanoma, head and neck, liver or kidney cancer. In DNA form, the CDR3 reads TGTGCCAGCAGTCTACAGCGGGGGGCCTCCTACGAGCAGTACTTC. It is translated as CASSLQRGASYEQYF.